These T cell receptor beta chains were read from a single sample in a study of blood T cell repertoires in COVID-19. Assay: immunoSEQ multiplex PCR; the TCRdb copy retains only in-frame clones and omits some. The table lists around 300,000 clones, about nine tenths of them singletons. The sequenced sample consisted of PBMCs or T cells enriched from blood (not recorded which). Receptor source: a woman between 45 and 65 years old who had recovered from COVID-19. The CDR3 runs from the conserved cysteine through the conserved F or W. Each record gives: V gene, J gene, CDR3 protein.

>TRBV7-9|TRBJ2-7
CASSLARGASYEQYF
>TRBV28|TRBJ1-2
CASSSRSYGYTF
>TRBV2|TRBJ1-4
CASNRVVTNEKLFF
>TRBV19|TRBJ1-5
CASSGGLNSNQPQHF
>TRBV28|TRBJ2-1
CASSLGLAGGRNEQFF
>TRBV27|TRBJ1-5
CASSFDPRDQPQHF
>TRBV19|TRBJ1-1
CANRQGAFF
>TRBV7-6|TRBJ2-2
CASSLFGETGELFF
>TRBV28|TRBJ1-4
CASSPRDFLGEKLFF
>TRBV6-5|TRBJ2-1
CASKLQGAQGNEQFF
>TRBV28|TRBJ1-1
CASRTGGTEAFF
>TRBV28|TRBJ1-2
CASSTPRAYGYTF
>TRBV3-1/TRBV3-2|TRBJ1-2
CASAGGYGYTF
>TRBV7-9|TRBJ2-5
CASSPPGGETQYF
>TRBV6-2/TRBV6-3|TRBJ1-1
CASSDRPNTEAFF
>TRBV19|TRBJ1-2
CASSTRQGIYGYTF
>TRBV13|TRBJ2-6
CASSQDSFSGANVLTF
>TRBV7-8|TRBJ1-1
CASSPENPTSTFF
>TRBV7-2|TRBJ2-1
CASSLSGTSANNEQFF
>TRBV7-9|TRBJ2-1
CASSPTSGRSYNEQFF
>TRBV5-1|TRBJ2-7
CASSLGDDYEQYF
>TRBV27|TRBJ1-5
CASRRGGSVGNQPQHF
>TRBV14|TRBJ2-2
CASSQEFLPDTGELFF
>TRBV2|TRBJ1-4
CASSVKRNEKLFF
>TRBV28|TRBJ2-7
CASSFGGSEQYF
>TRBV28|TRBJ1-4
CASSSPGQREKLFF
>TRBV4-1|TRBJ2-7
CASSRGTGVFYEQYF
>TRBV30|TRBJ2-1
CAWRVGLAGGGEFF
>TRBV7-2|TRBJ1-3
CASSLIRTPGNTIYF
>TRBV20-1|TRBJ2-3
CSLEVPDTQYF
>TRBV5-1|TRBJ2-7
CASSSADSLYEQYF
>TRBV6-5|TRBJ1-5
CASRTGGFGNQPQHF
>TRBV29-1|TRBJ2-7
CSAMDRGREQYF
>TRBV28|TRBJ2-1
CASIWTSGGEQFF
>TRBV28|TRBJ2-3
CASRPSLAGSGDTQYF